The clone carrying this TCR beta chain was seen a single time. No antigen is known for it. PCR employed 60 Vbeta and 13 Jbeta primers. TCRdb keeps only in-frame clones here, not all; method: immunoSEQ multiplex PCR. This table holds around 150,000 clones, around 66% found once. J was trimmed by 7 bases and V by 1 base; bases with no gene match: 7. The CDR3 length is 15 residues. Germline V gene data show CDR1 as MGHDK and CDR2 as SYGVNS. The record originates from a study of cytomegalovirus exposure and HLA in healthy donors. Findings and caveats of the study: In the analysis, some V segments, TRBV6-2 and TRBV6-3 included, were excluded as indistinguishable.

The gene calls are TRBV25-1 and TRBJ1-5, with TRBD1 matching over 7 bases. This TCR was sampled from a woman aged 25 to 39 in good health and CMV-seropositive. The source material was PBMCs. The CDR3 protein is CASSESPDRTQPQHF. CDR3 coding DNA: TGTGCCAGCAGTGAATCCCCGGACAGGACCCAGCCCCAGCATTTT. The entire variable domain, with the rest obtained from reference TRBV25-1 and TRBJ1-5, is as follows: EADIYQTPRYLVIGTGKKITLECSQTMGHDKMYWYQQDPGMELHLIHYSYGVNSTEKGDLSSESTVSRIRTEHFPLTLESARPSHTSQYLCASSESPDRTQPQHFGDGTRLSIL.